Listed below are T cell receptor beta chains from one sample, sequenced in a study of CD8 T cells in ankylosing spondylitis. TCRdb reprocessed the 5' RACE reads via MiXCR and lists one record per CDR3 protein. The sample consists of some 290,000 distinct CDR3 sequences, 20% of them appearing once. Sequencing input: blood, either unsorted or a sorted T cell fraction (not recorded which). These receptors were collected from a male donor with ankylosing spondylitis or in good health (not recorded which). CDR3s include the opening cysteine and the closing phenylalanine or tryptophan. Fields, in order: CDR3 protein, J gene, V gene.

CDR3aa: CASSPLNSPLHF; j_gene: TRBJ1-6; v_gene: TRBV27
CDR3aa: CASSPRWSTHNEQFF; j_gene: TRBJ2-1; v_gene: TRBV5-1
CDR3aa: CATSRGGSIYGYTF; j_gene: TRBJ1-2; v_gene: TRBV15
CDR3aa: CASSLRLAGATGELFF; j_gene: TRBJ2-2; v_gene: TRBV5-1
CDR3aa: CASSSTNGQTGELFF; j_gene: TRBJ2-2; v_gene: TRBV7-3
CDR3aa: CASSESGTGSFGAKNIQYF; j_gene: TRBJ2-4; v_gene: TRBV6-1
CDR3aa: CASTDRTAETQYF; j_gene: TRBJ2-5; v_gene: TRBV2
CDR3aa: CSARDGNSNQPQHF; j_gene: TRBJ1-5; v_gene: TRBV20-1
CDR3aa: CASSPPDREETQYF; j_gene: TRBJ2-5; v_gene: TRBV6-1
CDR3aa: CAISETDLYGYTF; j_gene: TRBJ1-2; v_gene: TRBV10-3
CDR3aa: CASRFTRRDNEQFF; j_gene: TRBJ2-1; v_gene: TRBV6-1
CDR3aa: CATSRGPWGNEQFF; j_gene: TRBJ2-1; v_gene: TRBV15
CDR3aa: CASKAGSSAKNIQYF; j_gene: TRBJ2-4; v_gene: TRBV2
CDR3aa: CASRTSTGREQFF; j_gene: TRBJ2-1; v_gene: TRBV12-3/TRBV12-4
CDR3aa: CASSPRDRTDTQYF; j_gene: TRBJ2-3; v_gene: TRBV7-8
CDR3aa: CASSLYRDDSPLHF; j_gene: TRBJ1-6; v_gene: TRBV12-3/TRBV12-4
CDR3aa: CASSGTASQETQYF; j_gene: TRBJ2-5; v_gene: TRBV5-1
CDR3aa: CASSSQALNTGELFF; j_gene: TRBJ2-2; v_gene: TRBV7-3
CDR3aa: CASSFGRLNEKLFF; j_gene: TRBJ1-4; v_gene: TRBV5-1
CDR3aa: CASRSTWGIMRNAQFF; j_gene: TRBJ2-1; v_gene: TRBV7-2
CDR3aa: CATCGTGVNTEAFF; j_gene: TRBJ1-1; v_gene: TRBV10-3
CDR3aa: CSAYRQVGIMNTEAFF; j_gene: TRBJ1-1; v_gene: TRBV20-1
CDR3aa: CSARGFMAGGRETQYF; j_gene: TRBJ2-5; v_gene: TRBV20-1
CDR3aa: CASSRVRGDTQYF; j_gene: TRBJ2-3; v_gene: TRBV6-4
CDR3aa: CASSVPRGGSNYGYTF; j_gene: TRBJ1-2; v_gene: TRBV9